The present TCR beta chain was sequenced within a study of blood T cell repertoires in COVID-19. Looking at the study overall: Italy, Spain and the United States were the sources of the convalescent and acute COVID-19 samples. T cells, B-cell-depleted T cells, or PBMCs supplied cDNA or gDNA.

Germline values: CDR1 WNHNN, CDR2 SYGVQD (reference sequence). The length of the CDR3 is 14 residues. V was trimmed by 5 bases and J by 1 base, leaving 10 bases between them. The table lists this clone with a count of one. Per the original methods: Quantification of nucleated cells was approximated via reference gene primer amplification. Produced via immunoSEQ multiplex PCR; TCRdb's table is partial and in-frame only. The DNA gave D and trimming, while V, J and clone size come from that table. The profile shows roughly 250,000 clones, 85% to 90% of them singletons. The TCR sequence derives from a woman aged 35 to 49 with acute or convalescent COVID-19. The specimen was peripheral blood. The chain links TRBV10-1 to TRBJ2-3; D not resolved. CDR3 DNA sequence: TGCGCCAGCAGTTCCGACTCCCGCACAGATACGCAGTATTTT. It is translated as CASSSDSRTDTQYF.